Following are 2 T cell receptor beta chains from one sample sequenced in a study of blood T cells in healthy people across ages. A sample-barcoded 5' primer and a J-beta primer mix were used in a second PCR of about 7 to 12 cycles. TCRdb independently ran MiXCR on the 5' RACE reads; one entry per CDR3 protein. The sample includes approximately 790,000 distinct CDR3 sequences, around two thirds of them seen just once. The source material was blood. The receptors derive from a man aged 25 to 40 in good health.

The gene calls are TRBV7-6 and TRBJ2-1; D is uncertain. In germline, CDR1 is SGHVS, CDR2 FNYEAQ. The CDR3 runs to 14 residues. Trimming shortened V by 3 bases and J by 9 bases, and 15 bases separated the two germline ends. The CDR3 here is CASSLNDGISEQFF. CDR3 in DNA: TGTGCCAGCAGCTTGAATGACGGTATTAGTGAGCAGTTCTTC.

CDR3 coding DNA: TGTGCCAGCAGTTACAGAAGGGCCAGCACAGATACGCAGTATTTT. Translating it yields CASSYRRASTDTQYF. The chain carries TRBV6-2 or TRBV6-3 and TRBJ2-3; no definite D call. The CDR3 is 15 amino acids. V was cut by 2 bases and J by 0 bases, with 9 bases left in between. Per germline, CDR1 MNHEY and CDR2 SVGEGT.